The sequence of this T cell receptor (beta chain) was determined in a study of blood T cell repertoires in COVID-19. The data were produced by immunoSEQ multiplex PCR, yet TCRdb's version contains in-frame clones alone and is incomplete. The sample holds 150,000 to 200,000 clones, 79% seen once. The V gene's germline CDR1 is MNHNY and CDR2 SVGAGI (reference sequence). The CDR3 covers 14 residues. The V and J ends lost 5 bases and 8 bases respectively, with 18 bases between them. The sequencing input was peripheral blood. This chain connects TRBV6-6 to TRBJ1-1; D ambiguous. This TCR came from a man aged 60 to 69 with active or convalescent COVID-19. Here the CDR3 reads CASSERGSLTEAFF. The CDR3 bases are TGTGCCAGCAGTGAGCGAGGGAGCTTAACCGAAGCTTTCTTT.